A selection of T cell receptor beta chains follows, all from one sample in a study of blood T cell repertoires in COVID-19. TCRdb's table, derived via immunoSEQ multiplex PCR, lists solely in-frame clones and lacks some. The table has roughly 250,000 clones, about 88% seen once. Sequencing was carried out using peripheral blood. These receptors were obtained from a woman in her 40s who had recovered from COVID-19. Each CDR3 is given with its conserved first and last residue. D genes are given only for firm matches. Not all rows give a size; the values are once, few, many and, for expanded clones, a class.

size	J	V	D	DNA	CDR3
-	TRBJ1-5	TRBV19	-	TGTGCCAGTAGTATAGATCTCCGGAGTTTGGGCAATCAGCCCCAGCATTTT	CASSIDLRSLGNQPQHF
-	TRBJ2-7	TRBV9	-	TGTGCCAGCAGCGTAGCGTGGACAGACTACGAGCAGTACTTC	CASSVAWTDYEQYF
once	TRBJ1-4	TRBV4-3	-	TGCGCCAGCAGCCAAGATCGTGGGTTGACAGTGAAACTGTTTTTT	CASSQDRGLTVKLFF
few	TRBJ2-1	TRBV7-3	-	TGTGCCAGCAGCTTCTACTTGACAGACTCCTACAATGAGCAGTTCTTC	CASSFYLTDSYNEQFF
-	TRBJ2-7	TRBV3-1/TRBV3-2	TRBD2	TGTGCCAGCAGCCGGGCGGGAGATGGATCCTACGAGCAGTACTTC	CASSRAGDGSYEQYF
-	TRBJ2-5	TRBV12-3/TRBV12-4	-	TGTGCCAGCAGACGTCATGGGGAGCCGACCCAGTACTTC	CASRRHGEPTQYF
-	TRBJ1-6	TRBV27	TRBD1	TGTGCCAGCAGTCCTCGGACAGGCCTTGGGGCCCTCCACTTT	CASSPRTGLGALHF
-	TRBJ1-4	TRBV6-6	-	TGTGCCAGCAGTTACTCGGAGGGTAGCTCGGAAAAACTGTTTTTT	CASSYSEGSSEKLFF
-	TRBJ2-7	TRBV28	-	TGTGCCAGCAGTGGTACGGTCCCCTACGAGCAGTACTTC	CASSGTVPYEQYF
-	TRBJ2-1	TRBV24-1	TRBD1	TGTGCCACCAGCGACTGGACAGGGGAGGACAATGAGCAGTTCTTC	CATSDWTGEDNEQFF
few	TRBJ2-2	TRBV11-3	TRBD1	TGTGCCAGCAGCTTAGAGGACAGGGTAACGGTCAACACCGGGGAGCTGTTTTTT	CASSLEDRVTVNTGELFF